Below, 4 T cell receptor beta chains from the same sample are listed, as sequenced in a study of T cell responses to AZD1222 COVID-19 vaccine. The assay was immunoSEQ multiplex PCR, and TCRdb's table has in-frame clones only and misses some. The table shows roughly 130,000 clones, with around 90% occurring only once. Sequencing was performed on peripheral blood, taken on day 0 of MenACWY control vaccination. The receptors derive from an adult in good health.

The chain is built from TRBV9 and TRBJ2-6, with no clear D. Trimming shortened V by 0 bases and J by 0 bases, and 4 bases separated the two germline ends. In germline, CDR1 is SGDLS, CDR2 YYNGEE. This CDR3 region has 15 residues. CDR3 nucleotide sequence: TGTGCCAGCAGCGTAGCGGGCTCTGGGGCCAACGTCCTGACTTTC. It translates to CASSVAGSGANVLTF.

The chain employs TRBV28 and TRBJ1-1; D possibly corresponds to TRBD1 (5 bases). V shed 8 bases and J shed 3 bases, with 13 bases lying between them. Germline CDR1 reads MDHEN; CDR2 reads SYDVKM. The CDR3 is 13 amino acids. CDR3 region: CASGDRLHTEAFF. In DNA form, the CDR3 reads TGTGCCAGCGGTGACAGACTTCACACTGAAGCTTTCTTT.

The rearrangement uses TRBV5-1 and TRBJ2-1, with a possible D match to TRBD2 (6 bases). Trimming cost V 6 bases and J 2 bases, with 27 bases left between them. Germline V gene sequence: CDR1 SGHRS, CDR2 YFSETQ. This CDR3 has 19 amino acids. DNA for the CDR3: TGCGCCAGCAACGGAGACTCCGGGAGACCCGTTCGAGCCTACAATGAGCAGTTCTTC. Translating gives CASNGDSGRPVRAYNEQFF.

The chain couples TRBV6-5 to TRBJ2-7, with D perhaps matching TRBD1 (6 bases). CDR3 size: 14 residues. V was pared by 5 bases and J by 6 bases, with 17 bases between. Germline values: CDR1 MNHEY, CDR2 SVGAGI. CDR3 amino acids: CASSRSYRDSEQYF. The CDR3 nucleotides are TGTGCCAGCAGTCGGTCTTACAGGGATTCCGAGCAGTACTTC.